This TCR beta chain originates from a study of post-analysis software for immune sequencing data. Included in the TCR beta cDNA libraries were unique molecular identifiers. The T cell input of about 0.9 to 11 million gave about 500,000 cDNA molecules. MiXCR was run by TCRdb on the PCR reads, yielding one entry per CDR3 protein. Among over 150,000 distinct CDR3 sequences listed, approximately 30% were seen once. This clonotype was counted many times. The source material was blood. This TCR derives from a girl between 10 and 17 years old with multiple sclerosis.

CDR3 nucleotide sequence: TGCGCCAGCAGAATAGACGGGAGGGGAGTAAGCTTCTACGAGCAGTACTTC. Protein sequence: CASRIDGRGVSFYEQYF. This chain uses TRBV5-1 with TRBJ2-7, with 8 bases lining up with TRBD2. V lost 5 bases to trimming and J lost 3 bases; unmatched junction nucleotides: 16. This CDR3 region has 17 residues. CDR1 SGHRS and CDR2 YFSETQ come from the germline V gene.